A single sample gave rise to the 10 T cell receptor beta chains below, sequenced in a study of T cell changes during pregnancy in multiple sclerosis. Using immunoSEQ multiplex PCR, the repertoire was profiled, and TCRdb retains in-frame clones only, with some absent. The sample shows 80,000 or so clones, 90% to 95% of them seen only once. The specimen was peripheral blood, collected in the second trimester of pregnancy. These receptors were collected from a female donor in good health, enrolled as a control in a pregnancy study.

This sequence joins TRBV11-2 and TRBJ2-3, with D maybe TRBD1 (5 bases). Germline assignment: CDR1 SGHAT and CDR2 FQNNGV. The CDR3 has 14 amino acids. The V gene lost 2 bases and the J gene lost 2 bases, with 8 bases spanning the gap. In DNA form, the CDR3 reads TGTGCCAGCAGCTTACAGGGATACACAGATACGCAGTATTTT. Protein product: CASSLQGYTDTQYF. The full variable domain, rest sourced from reference TRBV11-2 and TRBJ2-3, is EAGVAQSPRYKIIEKRQSVAFWCNPISGHATLYWYQQILGQGPKLLIQFQNNGVVDDSQLPKDRFSAERLKGVDSTLKIQPAKLEDSAVYLCASSLQGYTDTQYFGPGTRLTVL.

The chain is built from TRBV7-9 and TRBJ2-1, with D possibly TRBD2 on 6 matching bases. This CDR3 has 18 residues. Trimming took 2 bases from V and 4 from J, leaving 21 bases between them. Germline loops: CDR1 SEHNR, CDR2 FQNEAQ (reference sequence). For the CDR3, the DNA is TGTGCCAGCAGCTTACCCCCGGAAACTAGCCGAATGTACAATGAGCAGTTCTTC. It is translated as CASSLPPETSRMYNEQFF.

The rearrangement links TRBV7-2 to TRBJ2-1; 12 bases agree with TRBD2. The CDR3 length is 15 residues. The V gene end was trimmed by 5 bases and the J gene end by 8 bases; junction bases not matched to a gene: 7. CDR1 and CDR2 (germline): SGHTA, FQGNSA. The CDR3 DNA is TGTGCCAGCAGCCTCCGACTAGCGGGAGTATATGAGCAGTTCTTC. The encoded protein is CASSLRLAGVYEQFF.

This clone was counted only a few times. CDR3 DNA: TGTGCCAGTAGTATAGGAGGGCTAGCCGGAGATACGCAGTATTTT. It yields the protein CASSIGGLAGDTQYF. The V call is TRBV19, the J call TRBJ2-3; D is possibly TRBD2 (5 bases). The CDR3 has 15 amino acids. Germline loops: CDR1 LNHDA, CDR2 SQIVND (reference sequence). V lost 1 base, J lost 5 bases, and 13 bases lay in between.

The rearrangement joins TRBV6-1 to TRBJ2-7; 15 bases match TRBD2. The CDR3 extends over 15 amino acids. Germline V gene sequence: CDR1 MNHNS, CDR2 SASEGT. V trimming: 6 bases; J trimming: 7 bases; junction bases outside the gene matches: 7. CDR3 sequence: CASRGTGLAGGEQYF. The CDR3 nucleotides are TGTGCCAGCAGGGGAACGGGACTAGCGGGAGGAGAGCAGTACTTC.

The V gene is TRBV6-6, the J gene TRBJ1-1, with D possibly TRBD1 on 6 matching bases. The V and J ends lost 4 bases and 5 bases respectively, with 14 bases between them. Germline CDR1 is MNHNY and CDR2 is SVGAGI (reference sequence). CDR3 length: 14 residues. The CDR3 protein is CASSFFGGETEAFF. The CDR3 DNA is TGTGCCAGCAGTTTTTTTGGGGGCGAGACTGAAGCTTTCTTT.

The chain couples TRBV19 to TRBJ2-3; the match to TRBD2 covers 7 bases. J was trimmed by 4 bases and V by 3 bases; bases with no gene match: 7. Germline assignment: CDR1 LNHDA and CDR2 SQIVND (reference sequence). The CDR3 has 15 amino acids. The CDR3 reads CASSIGAGVPDTQYF. DNA of the CDR3: TGTGCCAGTAGTATTGGGGCGGGAGTACCAGATACGCAGTATTTT.

The V gene is TRBV7-8, the J gene TRBJ1-1; D possibly corresponds to TRBD1 (5 bases). This CDR3 spans 16 amino acids. V shed 5 bases and J shed 0 bases, with 16 bases lying between them. CDR1 and CDR2 (germline): SGHVS, FQNEAQ. CDR3 protein: CASSEGQGFMNTEAFF. The CDR3 region has the DNA TGTGCCAGCAGCGAAGGCCAGGGATTCATGAACACTGAAGCTTTCTTT.

The chain uses TRBV7-8 and TRBJ1-5, with a possible D match to TRBD1 (6 bases). The germline CDR1 and CDR2 sequences are SGHVS and FQNEAQ. V lost 2 bases to trimming and J lost 0 bases, with 11 bases between them. The CDR3 has 16 amino acids. CDR3 in amino acids: CASSLNGQNSNQPQHF. DNA for the CDR3: TGTGCCAGCAGCTTAAACGGACAGAATAGCAATCAGCCCCAGCATTTT.

The V call is TRBV5-6, the J call TRBJ2-5, with D perhaps TRBD2 (6 bases). The germline CDR1 and CDR2 sequences are SGHDT and YYEEEE. V was pared by 1 base and J by 2 bases, with 12 bases between. The CDR3 consists of 15 residues. The CDR3 DNA follows: TGTGCCAGCAGCTTGTCCCGGGACTGGCAAGAGACCCAGTACTTC. Its protein is CASSLSRDWQETQYF.